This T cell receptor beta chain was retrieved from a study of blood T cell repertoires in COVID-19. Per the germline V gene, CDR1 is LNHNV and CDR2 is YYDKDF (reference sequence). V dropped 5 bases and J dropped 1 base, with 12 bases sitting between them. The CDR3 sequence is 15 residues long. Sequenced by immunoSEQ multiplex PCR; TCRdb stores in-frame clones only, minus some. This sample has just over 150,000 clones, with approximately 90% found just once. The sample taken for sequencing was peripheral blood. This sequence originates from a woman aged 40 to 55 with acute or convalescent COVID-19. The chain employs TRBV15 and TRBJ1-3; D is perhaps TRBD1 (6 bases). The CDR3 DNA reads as TGTGCCACCAGCCCGGGGGGCGCGTCTGGAAACACCATATATTTT. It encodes CATSPGGASGNTIYF.